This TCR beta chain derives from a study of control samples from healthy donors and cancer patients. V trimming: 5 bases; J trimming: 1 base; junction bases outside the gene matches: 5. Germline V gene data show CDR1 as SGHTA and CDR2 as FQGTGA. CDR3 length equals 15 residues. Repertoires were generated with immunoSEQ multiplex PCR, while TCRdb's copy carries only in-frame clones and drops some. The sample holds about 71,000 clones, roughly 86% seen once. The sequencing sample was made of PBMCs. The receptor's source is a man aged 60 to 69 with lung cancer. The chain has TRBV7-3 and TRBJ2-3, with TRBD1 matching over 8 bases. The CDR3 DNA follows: TGTGCCAGCAGCCCAATGACAGGGGGCACAGATACGCAGTATTTT. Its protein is CASSPMTGGTDTQYF.